This entry features one T cell receptor (beta chain) sequence. This sample was taken from a study of blood T cell repertoires in COVID-19. Original processing notes: Reference gene primer amplification yielded estimated nucleated cell counts. The assay was immunoSEQ multiplex PCR, and TCRdb's table has in-frame clones only and misses some. V, J and clone size reflect that table, while D and trimming were determined from the DNA. The repertoire holds some 200,000 clones, with 83% as singletons. The TCR originated in a woman in her forties with acute or convalescent COVID-19. Sequencing used peripheral blood.

CDR3 bases: TGTGCCTGGAGACGCAAGAATTGGACAGGGGACGGCTACACCTTC. Its protein is CAWRRKNWTGDGYTF. V and J are TRBV30 and TRBJ1-2, with 9 bases lining up with TRBD1. This CDR3 spans 15 amino acids. Germline CDR1 is GTSNPN and CDR2 is SVGIG (reference sequence). V gave up 3 bases and J gave up 8 bases; unmatched junction bases: 13.